The 14 T cell receptor beta chains below all came from one sample that was sequenced in a study of CD8 T cells in Susac syndrome. It was with random hexamers that about 0.45 to 1 ug RNA was reverse transcribed. TCRdb reprocessed the immunoSEQ multiplex PCR reads via MiXCR and lists one record per CDR3 protein. The sample lists 200,000 or so distinct CDR3 sequences; 95% were seen once. The sample consisted of CD4+ T cells from PBMCs. The receptor set was obtained from a human donor with Susac syndrome.

V usage is TRBV9 and J usage is TRBJ2-6; D remains ambiguous. Germline V gene lookup returns CDR1 SGDLS and CDR2 YYNGEE. CDR3 size: 15 residues. The V gene lost 2 bases and the J gene lost 1 base, with 7 bases spanning the gap. The CDR3 here is CASSVLGSGANVLTF. In DNA, the CDR3 is TGTGCCAGCAGCGTTTTGGGTTCTGGGGCCAACGTCCTGACTTTC. The full variable domain, rest sourced from reference TRBV9 and TRBJ2-6, is DSGVTQTPKHLITATGQRVTLRCSPRSGDLSVYWYQQSLDQGLQFLIQYYNGEERAKGNILERFSAQQFPDLHSELNLSSLELGDSALYFCASSVLGSGANVLTFGAGSRLTVL.

The J gene is TRBJ1-2, the V gene TRBV5-1; 7 bases agree with TRBD1. Trimming cost V 4 bases and J 4 bases; bases outside gene matches: 4. Germline CDR1 SGHRS, CDR2 YFSETQ. The length of the CDR3 is 13 residues. CDR3 in amino acids: CASSPRDSYGYTF. Written as DNA, the CDR3 is TGCGCCAGCAGCCCCCGGGACAGCTATGGCTACACCTTC.

The gene calls are TRBV5-6 and TRBJ2-5; D not certain. The V and J ends lost 4 bases and 5 bases respectively, with 12 bases between them. The CDR3 covers 13 residues. CDR1 and CDR2 (germline): SGHDT, YYEEEE. The CDR3 DNA follows: TGTGCCAGCAGCCCAGTCATGGGGGAGACCCAGTACTTC. Translating gives CASSPVMGETQYF.

V gene TRBV29-1 combines with J gene TRBJ1-1; 7 positions match TRBD1. V gave up 5 bases and J gave up 5 bases; unmatched junction bases: 5. Germline V gene data show CDR1 as SQVTM and CDR2 as ANQGSEA. The CDR3 runs to 12 residues. The CDR3 DNA is TGCAGCGTTATGAGGGGGCAGACTGAAGCTTTCTTT. Its protein is CSVMRGQTEAFF.

The chain employs TRBV5-1 and TRBJ2-7; D unclear. The length of the CDR3 is 13 residues. Germline lookup yields CDR1 SGHRS and CDR2 YFSETQ. Trimming cost V 2 bases and J 3 bases, with 9 bases left between them. CDR3 sequence: CASSFEAHYEQYF. The CDR3 coding sequence is TGCGCCAGCAGCTTTGAAGCGCACTACGAGCAGTACTTC.

This chain joins TRBV12-3 or TRBV12-4 and TRBJ2-5; 13 bases match TRBD2. With 7 bases clipped from V and 0 bases from J, the junction kept 11 bases outside the gene matches. The CDR3 is made up of 18 amino acids. The CDR3 here is CASTRGLAGFQYQETQYF. The DNA for the CDR3 is TGTGCCAGCACCCGGGGACTAGCGGGGTTCCAGTACCAAGAGACCCAGTACTTC.

This clonotype has a single count. The chain joins TRBV20-1 to TRBJ2-7; 13 positions agree with TRBD2. J lost 4 bases, V lost 5 bases, and 5 bases had no gene match. This CDR3 has 14 residues. CDR1 and CDR2 from the germline V gene are DFQATT and SNEGSKA (reference sequence). This CDR3 reads CSAGGLAGEYEQYF. The CDR3 DNA sequence: TGCAGTGCTGGAGGACTAGCGGGAGAGTACGAGCAGTACTTC.

The chain links TRBV20-1 to TRBJ2-3; 7 positions match TRBD2. The germline CDR1 and CDR2 sequences are DFQATT and SNEGSKA (reference sequence). The CDR3 covers 13 residues. The trim removed 6 bases at V and 1 base at J, leaving 4 bases unmatched. CDR3 amino acids: CSAPGGGTDTQYF. The CDR3 DNA reads as TGCAGTGCCCCGGGGGGAGGCACAGATACGCAGTATTTT.

This sequence joins TRBV3-1 and TRBJ2-1, with D perhaps matching TRBD1 or TRBD2 (5 bases each). Germline V gives CDR1 LGHDT, CDR2 YNNKEL (reference sequence). V was clipped by 4 bases and J by 9 bases, with 16 bases between them. The CDR3 covers 14 residues. As DNA, the CDR3 is TGTGCCAGCAGCCCGGGACGGAGATCGGGTGAGCAGTTCTTC. It translates to CASSPGRRSGEQFF.

V and J are TRBV3-1 and TRBJ2-4, with 9 nucleotides matching TRBD1. The ends lost 1 base at V and 3 bases at J; junction bases unmatched: 16. Germline V gene data show CDR1 as LGHDT and CDR2 as YNNKEL (reference sequence). The CDR3 loop spans 20 amino acids. The CDR3 reads CASSQARNLGTGRDKNIQYF. The CDR3 region has the DNA TGTGCCAGCAGCCAAGCCCGCAACCTCGGGACAGGGAGGGACAAAAACATTCAGTACTTC. The variable domain in full, completed from reference TRBV3-1 and TRBJ2-4, reads DTAVSQTPKYLVTQMGNDKSIKCEQNLGHDTMYWYKQDSKKFLKIMFSYNNKELIINETVPNRFSPKSPDKAHLNLHINSLELGDSAVYFCASSQARNLGTGRDKNIQYFGAGTRLSVL.

The chain links TRBV20-1 to TRBJ1-6, with a tentative D call TRBD1 (5 bases). Trimming pared 6 bases from V and 8 bases from J, leaving 11 bases between. Germline values: CDR1 DFQATT, CDR2 SNEGSKA (reference sequence). CDR3 length: 12 residues. The CDR3 loop reads CSAGRGDSPLHF. CDR3 DNA sequence: TGCAGTGCGGGGCGTGGGGATTCACCCCTCCACTTT.

In this sample, this clonotype turned up once. The V call is TRBV5-4, the J call TRBJ2-2; D uncertain. Trimming took 9 bases from V and 0 from J, leaving 9 bases between them. CDR1 and CDR2 from the germline V gene are SGHNT and YYREEE (reference sequence). The CDR3 loop spans 13 amino acids. The CDR3 loop is CANTEPNTGELFF. As DNA, the CDR3 is TGTGCCAATACGGAGCCGAACACCGGGGAGCTGTTTTTT. Together with reference TRBV5-4 and TRBJ2-2, the CDR3 gives the full variable domain: ETGVTQSPTHLIKTRGQQVTLRCSSQSGHNTVSWYQQALGQGPQFIFQYYREEENGRGNFPPRFSGLQFPNYSSELNVNALELDDSALYLCANTEPNTGELFFGEGSRLTVL.

The CDR3 spells CASSYAGTVPIYGYTF. The CDR3 nucleotides read TGTGCCAGCAGTTACGCAGGGACGGTACCTATCTATGGCTACACCTTC. The J gene is TRBJ1-2, the V gene TRBV6-5, with TRBD1 as a possible D gene (5 bases). Trimming removed 2 bases from V and 4 bases from J, with 17 bases in between. CDR1 and CDR2 from the germline V gene are MNHEY and SVGAGI. This CDR3 comprises 16 residues.

This sequence joins TRBV19 and TRBJ1-5; 7 bases fit TRBD1. The CDR3 is 15 residues long. Germline CDR1 reads LNHDA; CDR2 reads SQIVND (reference sequence). V was clipped by 7 bases and J by 9 bases; unmatched bases: 15. As DNA, the CDR3 is TGTGCCAGTACCCCAGGGGGTGGAGCGATCAGGCCCCAGCATTTT. It encodes CASTPGGGAIRPQHF.